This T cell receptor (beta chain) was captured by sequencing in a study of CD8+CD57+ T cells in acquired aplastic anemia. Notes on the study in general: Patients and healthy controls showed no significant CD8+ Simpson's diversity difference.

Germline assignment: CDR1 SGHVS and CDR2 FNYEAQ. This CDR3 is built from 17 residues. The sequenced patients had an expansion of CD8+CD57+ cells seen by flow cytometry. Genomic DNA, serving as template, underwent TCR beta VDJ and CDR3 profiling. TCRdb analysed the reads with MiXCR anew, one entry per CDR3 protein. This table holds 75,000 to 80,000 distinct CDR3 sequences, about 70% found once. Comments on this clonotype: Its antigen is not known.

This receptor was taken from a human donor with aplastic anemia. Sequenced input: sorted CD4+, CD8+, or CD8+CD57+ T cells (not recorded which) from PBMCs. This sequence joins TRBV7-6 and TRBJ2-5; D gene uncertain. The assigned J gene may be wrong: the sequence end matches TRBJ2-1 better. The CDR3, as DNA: TGTGCCAGCAGCTCCAATGTAGTGGGTCTCCCGTACAATGAGCAGTTCTTC. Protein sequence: CASSSNVVGLPYNEQFF.